This T cell receptor (beta chain) derives from a study of T cells in Graves' hyperthyroidism and ophthalmopathy (dated by TCRdb to between 2018 and 2020). About the study as a whole: To identify TCR V-J signatures that set the groups apart, the researchers used a discovery cohort of about a hundred patients, made up of 40 to 45 with Graves' ophthalmopathy and some 56 with stable Graves' hyperthyroidism. Prospective prediction of ophthalmopathy was tested in an independent validation cohort of approximately 19 hyperthyroidism patients and 17 patients who later progressed to ophthalmopathy. The approximately 90 discovery patients were divided at random into training and test sets in a 7:3 ratio. In addition, the study compared T-cell repertoires in thyroid tissue and in blood from about 6 Graves' hyperthyroidism patients. Once sampling was done, hyperthyroidism patients were given methimazole at a starting dose of 30 mg daily, whereas ophthalmopathy patients were given high-dose intravenous methylprednisolone. TCR Vbeta CDR3 sequencing of 135 peripheral blood samples (approximately 44 ophthalmopathy, 75 to 80 hyperthyroidism and approximately 17 progressor patients) is reported in the paper. On the study overall, not on this receptor specifically: No statistical method was used to set the sample size in advance, and investigators knew the group allocation. Most expanded thyroid clonotypes (frequency above 0.001) were also detected in blood, a finding suggesting that blood repertoires may reflect thyroid immune responses. During validation, the model predicted progression to ophthalmopathy a median of around 6 months ahead of onset, with 70.59% sensitivity and roughly 72% specificity. A 13 V-J signature model separated ophthalmopathy from stable hyperthyroidism, with approximately 87% sensitivity and roughly 81% specificity in cross-validation and 80%/75% in testing.

Worth noting for this clonotype: No cognate antigen has been identified for it. No much larger clonotype is one base removed from it; base qualities were not supplied.

Exclusion was applied to patients with uncontrolled infections, other autoimmune diseases, pregnancy or lactation. Clinical symptoms, serum thyroxine and TRAb, thyroid ultrasound, and orbital computed tomography formed the basis for the diagnoses. Trizol reagent was used to extract total RNA, and RNA quality was then checked on an Agilent 2100 Bioanalyzer. The TCR beta CDR3 regions were amplified from RNA transcripts. The TCR CDR3 was subjected to a first round of RT-PCR using the HTBI primer set and the Qiagen OneStep RT-PCR kit. A second multiplex PCR round built the libraries, followed by size selection and purification. Paired-end sequencing of the libraries was performed with 100 bp reads on an Illumina HiSeq2000. The source study handled its data this way. SOAPnuke was used to process the raw data, removing reads that contained adapters or uncalled bases, had a mean Phred below 15, or lacked an exact match to the constant primer or identifier. High-quality paired reads were merged with COPE v1.2.5, and unique nucleotide sequences were defined as clonotypes. MiTCR v1.1 was used to align clonotypes to the IMGT TRBV, TRBD and TRBJ reference segments. The analysis was restricted to V-J combinations with a frequency above 0.0001, which together covered just over 98% of the repertoires. The TCS score was defined as F50 (clonal expansion) divided by E x V (chaos), with BLOSUM62-based TCRdist calculated between CDR3 peptides within each V-J. Welch's t-statistics and random forest reduced some 510 V-J features to roughly 13, which were used in a naive Bayes classifier (R e1071). The Morisita-Horn index was used to measure how similar the thyroid and blood repertoires were. TCRdb cleaned the public reads at Q25 with fastp, built clones with MiXCR and kept in-frame beta chains. When rows share a CDR3 protein, they turn into one entry using the most common DNA and genes. The V and J calls reflect TCRdb's pipeline rather than the authors' work. The sample profile shows 550,000 to 600,000 distinct CDR3 sequences; roughly 46% of them were found once. The ten largest clones take up 15% to 20% of the sample.

According to the germline V gene, CDR1 reads SQVTM and CDR2 reads ANQGSEA. From its cysteine to its phenylalanine, the CDR3 spans 14 amino acids. Only CDR3 DNA remains: 42 bases, in frame from the first base. Recombination joined TRBV29-1 with TRBJ1-2, with no D gene named confidently. Specimen: peripheral blood or thyroid tissue (not recorded which). The TCR sequence derives from an adult woman with Graves' disease, either hyperthyroidism or ophthalmopathy (not recorded which). The sequence in DNA is TGCAATATTGGCCCGACTGCTTCTAACTATGGCTACACCTTC. This gives the protein CNIGPTASNYGYTF.